The source of this T cell receptor (beta chain) is a study of T cell repertoires in cytomegalovirus infection. Overall study context: An indication of both CMV infection and matching HLA type came from public TCR beta signatures.

Overall study findings and caveats: Carriers of CMV plus the relevant HLA were identified by cumulative public TCR beta family frequency. HLA-C-restricted, CMV-specific TCR beta clonotypes were dominant ex vivo.

The sample holds many counts of this clonotype. The target antigen is unknown. V gave up 5 bases and J gave up 8 bases; unmatched junction bases: 8. This CDR3 is built from 15 residues. TCRdb re-analysed the reads in MiXCR, keeping a single row per CDR3 protein. The table records about 490,000 distinct CDR3 sequences, around 11% of them present only once. The J gene is TRBJ2-1, the V gene TRBV12-3 or TRBV12-4; 11 nucleotides align to TRBD2. This sequence originates from a human donor in good health (CMV status not recorded). Some clones in this sample may be carry-over from other donors' samples. The sequencing input was PBMCs. CDR3 amino acids: CASSMTSGAVDEQFF. DNA of the CDR3: TGTGCCAGCAGTATGACTAGCGGGGCTGTGGATGAGCAGTTCTTC.